Sequencing of this T cell receptor beta chain was carried out in a study of T cells after posttransplantation cyclophosphamide. Study-level findings and limits: Later post-transplant blood repertoires were often dominated by donor CD8+ memory clones. Blood and skin or GI T cell repertoires showed limited TRB overlap. TRB clonality was highly associated with recipient CMV seropositivity and reactivation.

A word on this clone: The antigen remains undetermined.

Using immunoSEQ multiplex PCR, the repertoire was profiled, and TCRdb retains in-frame clones only, with some absent. Of under 20,000 clones listed, 74% are singletons. Busulfan-fludarabine conditioning, marrow transplant, and cyclophosphamide on days +3 and +4 were administered. The source is a young adult male patient who received an allogeneic stem cell transplant from a related donor, was CMV-positive, and had acute GVHD only. Some T cells may originate from the graft donor. Specimen: PBMCs, collected after an allogeneic stem cell transplant with post-transplant cyclophosphamide.

The CDR3 loop is CSVRQGGTDTQYF. CDR3 sequence (DNA): TGCAGCGTTCGACAGGGTGGCACAGATACGCAGTATTTT. The chain uses TRBV29-1 and TRBJ2-3; 7 bases map to TRBD1. The ends lost 5 bases at V and 1 base at J; junction bases unmatched: 3. The CDR3 spans 13 residues. The V gene's germline CDR1 is SQVTM and CDR2 ANQGSEA.